The 31 T cell receptor beta chains below all came from one sample that was sequenced in a study of blood T cells in healthy people across ages. Together with a sample-barcoded 5' primer, a J-beta primer mix was included in a second PCR lasting about 6 to 11 cycles. TCRdb reprocessed the 5' RACE reads via MiXCR and lists one record per CDR3 protein. The sample yields roughly 1.5 million distinct CDR3 sequences, about 45% seen once. Sequenced material: blood. These receptors were collected from a woman younger than 30 in good health.

The count of this clonotype is one. J is TRBJ2-4 and V is TRBV25-1; no clear D gene. CDR1 is MGHDK, CDR2 SYGVNS, per germline. V dropped 3 bases and J dropped 0 bases, with 24 bases sitting between them. The CDR3 extends over 20 amino acids. In nucleotides, the CDR3 is TGTGCCAGCAGTGAGATGGGTCGGCAGGTGGACCCTTTAGCCAAAAACATTCAGTACTTC. Its translation: CASSEMGRQVDPLAKNIQYF.

This chain joins TRBV6-1 and TRBJ1-1, with 7 bases that match TRBD1. The germline V gene has CDR1 MNHNS and CDR2 SASEGT. This CDR3 contains 15 residues. The V and J ends lost 3 bases and 0 bases, in that order; junction bases with no gene match: 4. In DNA form, the CDR3 reads TGTGCCAGCAGTGAGCCGACAGGGCTGAACACTGAAGCTTTCTTT. This sequence encodes CASSEPTGLNTEAFF.

The rearrangement joins TRBV7-2 to TRBJ2-3; 10 bases agree with TRBD2. CDR3 length equals 16 residues. Germline trimming cut 4 bases from V and 4 bases from J; bases unmatched to any gene: 8. CDR1 is SGHTA, CDR2 FQGNSA, per germline. CDR3: CASSWSGRASADTQYF. The CDR3, as DNA: TGTGCCAGCAGCTGGAGCGGGAGGGCCAGTGCAGATACGCAGTATTTT.

This clonotype has just a few counts. V is TRBV6-5 and J is TRBJ2-1, with D hard to call. Trimming left V 0 bases short and J 10 bases short, with 10 bases between. Germline values: CDR1 MNHEY, CDR2 SVGAGI. The CDR3 extends over 13 amino acids. The CDR3 loop reads CASSYSIQWEQFF. Here the CDR3 DNA reads TGTGCCAGCAGTTACTCGATACAGTGGGAGCAGTTCTTC.

In DNA, the CDR3 is TGTGCCAGCACCGAGTCCCGGACAGGTGCTTCCGGGGAGCTGTTTTTT. Amino acids: CASTESRTGASGELFF. The chain carries TRBV7-8 and TRBJ2-2; 7 positions agree with TRBD1. Germline trimming cut 7 bases from V and 6 bases from J; bases unmatched to any gene: 14. The CDR3 loop spans 16 amino acids. Per the germline V gene, CDR1 is SGHVS and CDR2 is FQNEAQ.

The rearrangement uses TRBV2 and TRBJ2-4; D possibly matches TRBD1 or TRBD2 (6 bases each). The closer fit of TRBJ2-7 to the DNA end suggests the J call may be wrong. The germline V gene encodes CDR1 SNHLY and CDR2 FYNNEI. The CDR3 sequence is 15 residues long. CDR3 DNA: TGTGCCAGGGGAAGATCGGGGGCAGGTTCCTACGAGCAGTACTTC. Translated, it gives CARGRSGAGSYEQYF.

On this clonotype itself: This may arise from a read error, as a much more abundant clone is one base away. The chain employs TRBV20-1 and TRBJ2-7; no definite D call. Near its end, the DNA agrees better with TRBJ2-4, so the J call may be wrong. This CDR3 comprises 12 residues. Per the germline V gene, CDR1 is DFQATT and CDR2 is SNEGSKA (reference sequence). The CDR3 here is CSAPHMVVIQYF. CDR3 nucleotide sequence: TGCAGTGCCCCCCACATGGTCGTCATTCAGTACTTC.

This clonotype was seen only a few times. The chain has TRBV20-1 and TRBJ2-7, with 10 bases matching TRBD2. Germline V gives CDR1 DFQATT, CDR2 SNEGSKA (reference sequence). The CDR3 is 15 amino acids. The J segment lost 0 bases and the V segment lost 3 bases, leaving 5 bases of the junction unmatched. The CDR3 here is CSARAGTSDSYEQYF. CDR3 DNA: TGCAGTGCTAGGGCCGGGACTAGCGACTCCTACGAGCAGTACTTC.

The chain combines TRBV7-8 with TRBJ2-5; 14 bases are a match to TRBD2. The CDR3 length is 16 residues. The V gene's germline CDR1 is SGHVS and CDR2 FQNEAQ. With 5 bases clipped from V and 11 bases from J, the junction kept 13 bases outside the gene matches. The CDR3 coding sequence is TGTGCCAGCAGCCAGGGACTAGCGGGGGCCTACAATGAGCAGTACTTC. Its protein is CASSQGLAGAYNEQYF.

V and J are TRBV5-8 and TRBJ1-5, with D hard to call. The germline V gene encodes CDR1 SGHTS and CDR2 YDEGEE. With 4 bases removed from V and 5 bases from J, the gap between germline ends came to 7 bases. The CDR3 has 12 residues. The CDR3 DNA follows: TGTGCCAGCAGCCCATCCTATCAGCCCCAGCATTTT. Translation gives CASSPSYQPQHF. Variable domain in full (rest from reference TRBV5-8 and TRBJ1-5): EAGVTQSPTHLIKTRGQQATLRCSPISGHTSVYWYQQALGLGLQFLLWYDEGEERNRGNFPPRFSGRQFPNYSSELNVNALELEDSALYLCASSPSYQPQHFGDGTRLSIL.

Note on this clonotype: One junction end does not reproduce the germline sequence, and a read error may be involved. The chain combines TRBV10-3 with TRBJ2-3; D is undetermined. The CDR3 sequence is 12 residues long. Looked up from germline, CDR1 is ENHRY and CDR2 is SYGVKD. The CDR3 loop is CAVSRTTDTQYF. For the CDR3, the DNA is TGTGCCGTCAGCCGAACCACAGATACGCAGTATTTT.

V and J are TRBV20-1 and TRBJ2-3, with 12 bases identical to TRBD2. CDR1 DFQATT and CDR2 SNEGSKA come from the germline V gene (reference sequence). This CDR3 has 12 residues. The CDR3 is CSSSGRADTQYF. The CDR3 DNA follows: TGCAGCTCTAGCGGGAGGGCAGATACGCAGTATTTT.

This clonotype was observed many times. This chain uses TRBV4-1 with TRBJ1-2; a possible D gene is TRBD1 (6 bases). The germline gives CDR1 MGHRA, CDR2 YSYEKL. CDR3 length: 15 residues. Deletions cut 3 bases from V and 1 base from J, with 12 bases between. The DNA for the CDR3 is TGCGCCAGCAGCCATCCTCAGGGGAATAACTATGGCTACACCTTC. It is translated as CASSHPQGNNYGYTF.

The chain links TRBV20-1 to TRBJ2-6, with 8 bases identical to TRBD1. CDR1 DFQATT and CDR2 SNEGSKA come from the germline V gene (reference sequence). The CDR3 length is 17 residues. V was pared by 0 bases and J by 0 bases, with 4 bases of the junction left unmatched. CDR3 amino acids: CSAREGQVYSGANVLTF. CDR3 DNA sequence: TGCAGTGCTAGAGAGGGACAGGTTTACTCTGGGGCCAACGTCCTGACTTTC.

This chain's CDR3 is CASSFGATYSEQFF. The CDR3 DNA reads TGTGCCAGCAGTTTTGGGGCCACCTATAGTGAGCAGTTCTTC. V usage is TRBV28 and J usage is TRBJ2-1; perhaps TRBD1 as D (5 bases). The V and J ends lost 3 bases and 9 bases respectively, with 15 bases between them. Germline V CDR1 and CDR2: MDHEN, SYDVKM. CDR3 length equals 14 residues.

This clonotype appeared a few times. The chain links TRBV4-3 to TRBJ1-2; 8 nucleotides line up with TRBD1. CDR1 LGHNA and CDR2 YSLEER come from the germline V gene. V shed 0 bases, J shed 4 bases, and the junction held 4 bases outside the gene matches. The CDR3 loop spans 15 amino acids. The CDR3 bases are TGCGCCAGCAGCCAAGAGACAGGGGTTAGCTATGGCTACACCTTC. The encoded protein is CASSQETGVSYGYTF.

A remark on this clonotype: Compared with germline, one end of the junction differs, possibly owing to a read error. CDR3 loop: CSAREAGPDRQYF. CDR3 in DNA: TGCAGTGCTAGAGAAGCGGGACCAGATAGGCAGTATTTT. The V call is TRBV20-1, the J call TRBJ2-3; TRBD2 aligns across 7 bases. Germline CDR1 is DFQATT and CDR2 is SNEGSKA (reference sequence). This CDR3 region has 13 residues.

This clonotype showed up just once. The genes are TRBV27 and TRBJ1-3; D might be TRBD1 (5 bases). This CDR3 spans 15 amino acids. Germline loops: CDR1 MNHEY, CDR2 SMNVEV (reference sequence). V was pared by 6 bases and J by 8 bases, with 20 bases between. CDR3 coding DNA: TGTGCCAGCAGCAGGGTTCGGGGGGGAGTAGACACCATATATTTT. Residues: CASSRVRGGVDTIYF.

This clonotype has a handful of counts. The rearrangement joins TRBV7-9 to TRBJ1-1; D is unresolved. Trimming left V 5 bases short and J 1 base short, with 14 bases between. This CDR3 comprises 15 residues. Germline V gives CDR1 SEHNR, CDR2 FQNEAQ (reference sequence). As DNA, the CDR3 is TGTGCCAGCAGCCCGAGGGAGGACCCGAACACTGAAGCTTTCTTT. It encodes CASSPREDPNTEAFF. The full variable domain, completed using reference TRBV7-9 and TRBJ1-1, is DTGVSQNPRHKITKRGQNVTFRCDPISEHNRLYWYRQTLGQGPEFLTYFQNEAQLEKSRLLSDRFSAERPKGSFSTLEIQRTEQGDSAMYLCASSPREDPNTEAFFGQGTRLTVV.

This rearrangement joins TRBV7-9 to TRBJ2-5, with TRBD1 as a possible D gene (5 bases). CDR3 length: 14 amino acids. V was pared by 1 base and J by 5 bases, with 11 bases between. The germline CDR1 and CDR2 sequences are SEHNR and FQNEAQ (reference sequence). The CDR3 reads CASSLGQYRETQYF. The CDR3 DNA is TGTGCCAGCAGCTTAGGACAGTACCGGGAGACCCAGTACTTC.

With regard to this clonotype: With a much larger clone just one base away, this may be a read error. This sequence joins TRBV12-3 or TRBV12-4 and TRBJ2-1; D not certain. V was cut by 6 bases and J by 13 bases, with 13 bases left in between. The CDR3 sequence is 11 residues long. CDR3 sequence reads: CASRPQETQFF. The CDR3, as DNA: TGTGCCAGCAGGCCCCAAGAGACCCAGTTCTTC.

In this sample, this clonotype turned up a few times. This chain links TRBV12-3 or TRBV12-4 with TRBJ1-5; perhaps TRBD1 as D (6 bases). CDR3 length: 15 amino acids. V lost 5 bases, J lost 7 bases, and 18 bases lay in between. CDR3: CASSMTSGAGQPQHF. The CDR3 coding sequence is TGTGCCAGCAGTATGACCTCAGGGGCTGGCCAGCCCCAGCATTTT.

The chain employs TRBV12-3 or TRBV12-4 and TRBJ2-1; D is undetermined. CDR3 size: 12 residues. V was shortened by 2 bases and J by 9 bases, with 8 bases between the two germline ends. CDR3 in amino acids: CASSLWAPEQFF. The CDR3 DNA follows: TGTGCCAGCAGTTTATGGGCCCCTGAGCAGTTCTTC.

The V and J genes are TRBV12-3 or TRBV12-4 and TRBJ2-5, with 7 bases identical to TRBD1. The CDR3 loop spans 16 amino acids. Trimming removed 1 base from V and 4 bases from J; junction bases left unmatched: 9. In DNA, the CDR3 is TGTGCCAGCAGTTTAGGGTTTCAGAGGGGGCGAGAGACCCAGTACTTC. This codes for CASSLGFQRGRETQYF.

This clonotype has only one observation. V is TRBV27 and J is TRBJ1-1; D might be TRBD1 (6 bases). The CDR3 totals 15 residues. V lost 5 bases and J 0 bases, leaving 13 bases between the germline ends. CDR1 MNHEY and CDR2 SMNVEV come from the germline V gene (reference sequence). The CDR3 reads CASSAPGTLNTEAFF. The CDR3 DNA reads as TGTGCCAGCAGTGCACCCGGGACATTGAACACTGAAGCTTTCTTT.

The genes are TRBV7-2 and TRBJ1-1, with D uncertain. CDR3 length equals 14 residues. Trimming removed 1 base at V and 6 bases at J, with 12 bases between. Germline lookup yields CDR1 SGHTA and CDR2 FQGNSA. CDR3 coding DNA: TGTGCCAGCAGCTTAGTAGCATTAAGCGCTGAAGCTTTCTTT. This translates into CASSLVALSAEAFF.

The chain has TRBV6-5 and TRBJ2-6; unclear D gene. The CDR3 extends over 15 amino acids. Deletions cut 6 bases from V and 2 bases from J, with 11 bases between. Germline CDR1 MNHEY, CDR2 SVGAGI. The CDR3 sequence: CASRRPYAGANVLTF. CDR3 DNA sequence: TGTGCCAGCAGACGACCGTACGCTGGGGCCAACGTCCTGACTTTC.

The J gene is TRBJ1-1, the V gene TRBV10-2, with unresolved D. The CDR3 runs to 14 residues. The V and J ends lost 2 bases and 1 base respectively, with 8 bases between them. Per germline, CDR1 WSHSY and CDR2 SAAADI. CDR3 sequence (DNA): TGCGCCAGCAGTGAGGGGCAGCCGAACACTGAAGCTTTCTTT. Translated: CASSEGQPNTEAFF.

This clonotype appeared a few times. The rearrangement links TRBV29-1 to TRBJ2-7; TRBD2 might be the D (5 bases). The CDR3 runs 13 residues. Germline CDR1 reads SQVTM; CDR2 reads ANQGSEA. Trimming left V 5 bases short and J 0 bases short, with 11 bases between. The CDR3 DNA reads as TGCAGCGTTACTAGTATATTCTCCTACGAGCAGTACTTC. Protein: CSVTSIFSYEQYF.

A few counts support this clonotype. The chain has TRBV6-2 or TRBV6-3 and TRBJ2-7; either TRBD1 or TRBD2 may fit D (5 bases each). The length of the CDR3 is 17 residues. Trimming took off 4 bases at V and 0 bases at J, with 19 bases between the two ends. Germline V gene data show CDR1 as MNHEY and CDR2 as SVGEGT. Here the CDR3 reads CASSSPGPLSSSYEQYF. Here the CDR3 DNA reads TGTGCCAGCAGTTCGCCGGGACCCTTATCGAGCTCCTACGAGCAGTACTTC.

This clonotype occurred a few times. The chain recombines TRBV10-3 with TRBJ2-1; TRBD1 aligns across 11 bases. With V trimmed by 2 bases and J by 7 bases, 4 bases remained unmatched. This CDR3 comprises 15 residues. Germline-derived CDR1 and CDR2 are ENHRY and SYGVKD. The CDR3 nucleotides read TGTGCCATCAGTGAGCAGGACAGGGGGCCGAATGAGCAGTTCTTC. This gives the protein CAISEQDRGPNEQFF.